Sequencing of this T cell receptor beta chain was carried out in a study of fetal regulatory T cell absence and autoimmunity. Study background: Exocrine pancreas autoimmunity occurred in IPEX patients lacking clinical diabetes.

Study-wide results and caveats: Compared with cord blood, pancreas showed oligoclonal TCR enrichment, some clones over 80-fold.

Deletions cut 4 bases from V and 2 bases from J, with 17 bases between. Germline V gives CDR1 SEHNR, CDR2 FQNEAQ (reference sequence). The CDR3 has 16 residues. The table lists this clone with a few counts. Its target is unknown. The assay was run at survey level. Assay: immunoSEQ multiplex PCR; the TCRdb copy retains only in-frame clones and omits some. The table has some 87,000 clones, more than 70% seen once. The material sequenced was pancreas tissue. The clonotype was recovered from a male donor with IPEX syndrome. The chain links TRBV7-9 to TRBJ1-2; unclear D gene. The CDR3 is CASSSAQRSFNYGYTF. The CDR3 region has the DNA TGTGCCAGCAGCTCGGCGCAGAGAAGTTTCAACTATGGCTACACCTTC.